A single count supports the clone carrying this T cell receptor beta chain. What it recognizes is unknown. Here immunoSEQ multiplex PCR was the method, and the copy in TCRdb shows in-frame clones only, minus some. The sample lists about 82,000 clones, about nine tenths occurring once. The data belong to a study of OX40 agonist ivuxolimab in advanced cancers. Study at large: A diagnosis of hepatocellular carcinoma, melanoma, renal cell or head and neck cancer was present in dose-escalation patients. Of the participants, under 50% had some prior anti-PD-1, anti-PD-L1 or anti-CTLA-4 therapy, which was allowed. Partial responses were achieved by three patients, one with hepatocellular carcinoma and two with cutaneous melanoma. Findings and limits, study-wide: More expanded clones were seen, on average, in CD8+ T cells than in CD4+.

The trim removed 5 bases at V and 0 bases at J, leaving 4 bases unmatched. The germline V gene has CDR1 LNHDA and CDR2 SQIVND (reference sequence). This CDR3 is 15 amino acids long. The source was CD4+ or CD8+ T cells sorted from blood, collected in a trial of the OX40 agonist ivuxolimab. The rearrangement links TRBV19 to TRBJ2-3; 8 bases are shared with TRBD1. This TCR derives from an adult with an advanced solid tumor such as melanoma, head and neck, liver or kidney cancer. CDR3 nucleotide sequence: TGTGCCAGTAGTCAGACAGGGGTCAGCACAGATACGCAGTATTTT. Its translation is CASSQTGVSTDTQYF.